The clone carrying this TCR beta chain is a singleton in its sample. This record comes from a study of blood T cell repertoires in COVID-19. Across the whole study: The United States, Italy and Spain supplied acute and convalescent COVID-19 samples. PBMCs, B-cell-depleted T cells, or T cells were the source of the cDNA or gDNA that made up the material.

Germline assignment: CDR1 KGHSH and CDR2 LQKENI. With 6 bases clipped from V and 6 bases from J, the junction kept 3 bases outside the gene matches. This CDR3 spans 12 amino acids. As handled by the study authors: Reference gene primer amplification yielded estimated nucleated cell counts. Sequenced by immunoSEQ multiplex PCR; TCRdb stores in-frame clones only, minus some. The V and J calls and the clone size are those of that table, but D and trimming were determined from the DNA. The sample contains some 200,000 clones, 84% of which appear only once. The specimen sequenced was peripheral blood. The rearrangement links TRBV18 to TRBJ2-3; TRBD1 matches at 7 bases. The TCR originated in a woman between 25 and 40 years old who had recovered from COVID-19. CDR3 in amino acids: CASSRTGDTQYF. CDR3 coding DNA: TGTGCCAGCTCGCGGACAGGTGATACGCAGTATTTT.